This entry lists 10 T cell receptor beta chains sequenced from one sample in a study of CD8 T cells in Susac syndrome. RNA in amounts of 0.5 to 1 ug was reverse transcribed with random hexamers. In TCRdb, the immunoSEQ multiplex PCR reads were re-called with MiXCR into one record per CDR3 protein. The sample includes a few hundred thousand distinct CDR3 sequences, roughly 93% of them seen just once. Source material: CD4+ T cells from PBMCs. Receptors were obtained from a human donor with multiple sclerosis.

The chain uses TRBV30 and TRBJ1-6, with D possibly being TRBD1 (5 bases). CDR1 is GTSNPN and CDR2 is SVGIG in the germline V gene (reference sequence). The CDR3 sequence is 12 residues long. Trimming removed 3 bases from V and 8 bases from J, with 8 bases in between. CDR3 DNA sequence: TGTGCCTGGAGAATGGGGGATTCACCCCTCCACTTT. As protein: CAWRMGDSPLHF.

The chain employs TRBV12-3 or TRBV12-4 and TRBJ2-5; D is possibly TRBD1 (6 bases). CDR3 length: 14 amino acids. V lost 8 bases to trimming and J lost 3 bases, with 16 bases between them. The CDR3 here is CASCRWGREETQYF. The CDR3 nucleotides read TGTGCCAGCTGTCGTTGGGGGCGAGAAGAGACCCAGTACTTC.

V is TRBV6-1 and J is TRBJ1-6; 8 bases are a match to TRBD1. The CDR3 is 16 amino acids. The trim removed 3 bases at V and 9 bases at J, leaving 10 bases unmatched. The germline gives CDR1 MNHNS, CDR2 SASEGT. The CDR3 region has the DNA TGTGCCAGCAGTGAGCCCAGGGGGCGACTGAGTTCACCCCTCCACTTT. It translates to CASSEPRGRLSSPLHF.

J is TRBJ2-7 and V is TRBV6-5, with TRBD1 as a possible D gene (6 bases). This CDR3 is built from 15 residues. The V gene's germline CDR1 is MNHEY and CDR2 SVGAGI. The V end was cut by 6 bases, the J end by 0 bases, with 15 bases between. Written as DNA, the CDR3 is TGTGCCAGCAGCCTACAGGGTTTGCCCTCCTACGAGCAGTACTTC. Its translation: CASSLQGLPSYEQYF.

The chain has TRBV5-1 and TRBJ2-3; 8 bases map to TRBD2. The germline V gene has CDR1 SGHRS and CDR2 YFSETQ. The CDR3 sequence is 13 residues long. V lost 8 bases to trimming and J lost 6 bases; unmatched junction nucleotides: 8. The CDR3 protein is CASSRGGPDTQYF. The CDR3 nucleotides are TGCGCCAGTTCCCGGGGGGGCCCGGATACGCAGTATTTT.

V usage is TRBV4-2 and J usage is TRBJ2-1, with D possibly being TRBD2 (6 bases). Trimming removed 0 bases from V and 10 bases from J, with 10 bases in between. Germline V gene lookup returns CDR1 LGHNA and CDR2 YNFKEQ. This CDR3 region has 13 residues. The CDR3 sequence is CASSQDGGFEQFF. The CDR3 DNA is TGTGCCAGCAGCCAAGATGGGGGGTTCGAGCAGTTCTTC.

In DNA form, the CDR3 reads TGTGCCAGCAGCCACGGGTTGGGAACCCAGCATTTT. Encoded protein: CASSHGLGTQHF. This sequence joins TRBV6-2 or TRBV6-3 and TRBJ1-5, with D unclear. Deletions cut 6 bases from V and 11 bases from J, with 14 bases between. The CDR3 extends over 12 amino acids. The germline CDR1 and CDR2 sequences are MNHEY and SVGEGT.

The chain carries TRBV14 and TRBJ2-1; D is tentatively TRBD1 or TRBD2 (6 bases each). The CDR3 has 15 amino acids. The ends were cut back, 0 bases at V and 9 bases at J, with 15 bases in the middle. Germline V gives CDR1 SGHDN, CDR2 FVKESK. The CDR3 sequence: CASSQDFGGYSEQFF. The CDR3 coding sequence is TGTGCCAGCAGCCAAGACTTCGGGGGCTATAGTGAGCAGTTCTTC.

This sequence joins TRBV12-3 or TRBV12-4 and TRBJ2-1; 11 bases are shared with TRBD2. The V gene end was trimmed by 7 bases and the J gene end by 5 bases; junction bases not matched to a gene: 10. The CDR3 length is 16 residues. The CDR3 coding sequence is TGTGCCAGCATCAAGGGCCTAGCGGGAGGAGACAATGAGCAGTTCTTC. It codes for CASIKGLAGGDNEQFF.

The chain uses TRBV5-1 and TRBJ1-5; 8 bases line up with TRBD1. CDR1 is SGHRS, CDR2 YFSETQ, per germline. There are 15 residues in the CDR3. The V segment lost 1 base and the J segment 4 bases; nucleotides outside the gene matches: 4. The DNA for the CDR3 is TGCGCCAGCAGCTTGTCGGGGACAGGAAATCAGCCCCAGCATTTT. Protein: CASSLSGTGNQPQHF. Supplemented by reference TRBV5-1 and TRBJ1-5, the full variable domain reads KAGVTQTPRYLIKTRGQQVTLSCSPISGHRSVSWYQQTPGQGLQFLFEYFSETQRNKGNFPGRFSGRQFSNSRSEMNVSTLELGDSALYLCASSLSGTGNQPQHFGDGTRLSIL.